Described below is a single T cell receptor beta chain sequence and its context. Compared with germline, one end of the junction differs, possibly owing to a read error. This specimen belongs to a study of Graves' ophthalmopathy and Graves' hyperthyroidism. The CDR3 has 15 amino acids. Germline loops: CDR1 MGHDK, CDR2 SYGVNS. From RNA, the CDR3 regions of TCR beta chains were amplified and sequenced. RT-PCR in the first round used HTBI primers; a second-round multiplex PCR followed. A single record per CDR3 protein comes from TCRdb applying MiXCR to the multiplex PCR reads. Of some 170,000 distinct CDR3 sequences in the sample, about two fifths were seen once.

Sequencing input: peripheral blood. J is TRBJ1-1 and V is TRBV25-1; possibly TRBD1 for D (6 bases). This receptor was obtained from a man aged 30-40 years with Graves' ophthalmopathy. CDR3: CAGSEWSGHTGEAFF. In nucleotides, the CDR3 is TGTGCCGGCAGTGAATGGTCGGGACATACGGGTGAAGCTTTCTTT.